This T cell receptor (beta chain) came from a study of cytomegalovirus exposure and HLA in healthy donors. As to this clone: Its specificity is unknown.

60 Vbeta and 13 Jbeta primers were used in PCR. Generated by immunoSEQ multiplex PCR, the TCRdb table keeps only in-frame clones and is missing some. This sample yields around 180,000 clones, of which around 79% are seen a single time; 1.5% to 2% belongs to the top ten. Study outcomes and limitations: A later analysis found that most CMV-associated TCR beta chains appeared HLA-restricted.

This sequence originates from a woman in her 50s in good health and CMV-seronegative. The specimen was PBMCs.

The CDR3 loop is CASSQDRGVEQYF. The CDR3 DNA reads TGCGCCAGCAGCCAGGACAGGGGTGTGGAGCAGTACTTC. This chain joins TRBV5-1 and TRBJ2-7; 9 positions agree with TRBD1. The CDR3 loop spans 13 amino acids. Germline trimming cut 4 bases from V and 7 bases from J; bases unmatched to any gene: 6. The V gene's germline CDR1 is SGHRS and CDR2 YFSETQ.